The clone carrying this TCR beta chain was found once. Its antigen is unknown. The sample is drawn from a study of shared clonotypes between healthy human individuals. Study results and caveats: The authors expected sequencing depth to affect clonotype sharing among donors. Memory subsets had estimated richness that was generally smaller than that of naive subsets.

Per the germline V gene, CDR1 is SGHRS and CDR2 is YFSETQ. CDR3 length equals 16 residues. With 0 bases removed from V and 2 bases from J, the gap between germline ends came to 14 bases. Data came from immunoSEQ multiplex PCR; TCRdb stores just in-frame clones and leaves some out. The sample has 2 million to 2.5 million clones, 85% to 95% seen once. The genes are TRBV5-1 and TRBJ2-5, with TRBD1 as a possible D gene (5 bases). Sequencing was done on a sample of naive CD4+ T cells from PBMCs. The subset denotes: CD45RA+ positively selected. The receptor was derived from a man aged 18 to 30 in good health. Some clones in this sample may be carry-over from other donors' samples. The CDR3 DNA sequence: TGCGCCAGCAGCTTGGCCGCCCAGGGTGGTCAAGAGACCCAGTACTTC. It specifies CASSLAAQGGQETQYF. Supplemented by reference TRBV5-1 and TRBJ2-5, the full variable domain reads KAGVTQTPRYLIKTRGQQVTLSCSPISGHRSVSWYQQTPGQGLQFLFEYFSETQRNKGNFPGRFSGRQFSNSRSEMNVSTLELGDSALYLCASSLAAQGGQETQYFGPGTRLLVL.